What follows are 7 T cell receptor beta chains derived from one specimen sequenced in a study of blood T cell repertoires in COVID-19. Generated by immunoSEQ multiplex PCR, the TCRdb table keeps only in-frame clones and is missing some. This sample carries approximately 250,000 clones, about 87% of them seen once, and the ten largest clones take 0.95% to 1.5%. What was sequenced was PBMCs or T cells enriched from blood (not recorded which). The receptors shown here come from a middle-aged woman with acute COVID-19.

The rearrangement uses TRBV5-1 and TRBJ2-1, with 11 bases that match TRBD1. CDR1 and CDR2 from the germline V gene are SGHRS and YFSETQ. The CDR3 has 16 residues. Unmatched junction bases numbered 10, after V lost 3 bases and J lost 8 bases. CDR3 loop: CASSSLPGQGVDEQFF. CDR3 DNA: TGCGCCAGCAGCTCTTTACCGGGACAGGGGGTTGATGAGCAGTTCTTC.

There are a few counts of this clone. The CDR3 DNA reads TGCAGCGGAAGACAGGACGGGAACACTGAAGCTTTCTTT. Encoded protein: CSGRQDGNTEAFF. The rearrangement uses TRBV29-1 and TRBJ1-1; TRBD1 might be the D (6 bases). V was clipped by 7 bases and J by 1 base, with 13 bases between them. The CDR3 extends over 13 amino acids. Germline V gene sequence: CDR1 SQVTM, CDR2 ANQGSEA. Supplemented by reference TRBV29-1 and TRBJ1-1, the full variable domain reads SAVISQKPSRDICQRGTSLTIQCQVDSQVTMMFWYRQQPGQSLTLIATANQGSEATYESGFVIDKFPISRPNLTFSTLTVSNMSPEDSSIYLCSGRQDGNTEAFFGQGTRLTVV.

The J gene is TRBJ1-5, the V gene TRBV2; no reliable D call. V lost 2 bases to trimming and J lost 2 bases, with 7 bases between them. CDR1 is SNHLY, CDR2 FYNNEI, per germline. The length of the CDR3 is 14 residues. CDR3 region: CASSEFERNQPQHF. In DNA form, the CDR3 reads TGTGCCAGCAGTGAATTCGAGCGCAATCAGCCCCAGCATTTT.

The chain carries TRBV21-1 and TRBJ2-2; the table gives TRBD1 as D, unverified against the DNA. TRBV21-1 is a pseudogene locus. This CDR3 region has 16 residues. The CDR3 protein is CASSKRRHPNTGELFF. The CDR3 region has the DNA TGTGCCAGCAGCAAAAGAAGACACCCGAACACCGGGGAGCTGTTTTTT.

J is TRBJ2-1 and V is TRBV5-1; the D gene is possibly TRBD2 (6 bases). Germline assignment: CDR1 SGHRS and CDR2 YFSETQ. The CDR3 loop spans 11 amino acids. V dropped 5 bases and J dropped 12 bases, with 12 bases sitting between them. This CDR3 reads CASRAGTGQFF. In DNA form, the CDR3 reads TGCGCCAGCAGGGCCGGGACTGGGCAGTTCTTC.

The chain couples TRBV5-8 to TRBJ1-2, with 8 bases matching TRBD1. Germline V gene data show CDR1 as SGHTS and CDR2 as YDEGEE. The CDR3 is 11 amino acids. The V segment lost 4 bases and the J segment 14 bases; nucleotides outside the gene matches: 7. The CDR3 DNA is TGTGCCAGCAGCATCAGGACAGGGAAGACCTTC. As protein: CASSIRTGKTF.

This chain connects TRBV28 to TRBJ2-4; 11 positions match TRBD2. The J segment lost 5 bases and the V segment lost 3 bases, leaving 12 bases of the junction unmatched. The CDR3 sequence is 18 residues long. Germline V gives CDR1 MDHEN, CDR2 SYDVKM. CDR3 region: CASSFLSRTSGLENIQYF. The CDR3 bases are TGTGCCAGCAGTTTCCTTAGTAGGACTAGCGGGTTAGAAAACATTCAGTACTTC.